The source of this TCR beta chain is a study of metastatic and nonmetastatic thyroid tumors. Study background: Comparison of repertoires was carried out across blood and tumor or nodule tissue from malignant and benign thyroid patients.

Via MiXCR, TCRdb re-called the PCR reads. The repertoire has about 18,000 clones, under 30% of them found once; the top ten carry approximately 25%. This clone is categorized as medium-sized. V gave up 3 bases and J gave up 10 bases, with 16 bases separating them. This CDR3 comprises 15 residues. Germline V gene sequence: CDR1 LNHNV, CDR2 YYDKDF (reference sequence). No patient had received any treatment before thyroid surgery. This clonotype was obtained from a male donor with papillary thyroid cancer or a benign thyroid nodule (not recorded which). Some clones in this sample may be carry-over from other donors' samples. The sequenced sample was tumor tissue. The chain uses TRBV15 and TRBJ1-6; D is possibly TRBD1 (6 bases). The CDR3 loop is CATSRIKGGGSPLHF. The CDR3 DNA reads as TGTGCCACCAGCAGGATCAAGGGGGGAGGATCACCCCTCCACTTT.